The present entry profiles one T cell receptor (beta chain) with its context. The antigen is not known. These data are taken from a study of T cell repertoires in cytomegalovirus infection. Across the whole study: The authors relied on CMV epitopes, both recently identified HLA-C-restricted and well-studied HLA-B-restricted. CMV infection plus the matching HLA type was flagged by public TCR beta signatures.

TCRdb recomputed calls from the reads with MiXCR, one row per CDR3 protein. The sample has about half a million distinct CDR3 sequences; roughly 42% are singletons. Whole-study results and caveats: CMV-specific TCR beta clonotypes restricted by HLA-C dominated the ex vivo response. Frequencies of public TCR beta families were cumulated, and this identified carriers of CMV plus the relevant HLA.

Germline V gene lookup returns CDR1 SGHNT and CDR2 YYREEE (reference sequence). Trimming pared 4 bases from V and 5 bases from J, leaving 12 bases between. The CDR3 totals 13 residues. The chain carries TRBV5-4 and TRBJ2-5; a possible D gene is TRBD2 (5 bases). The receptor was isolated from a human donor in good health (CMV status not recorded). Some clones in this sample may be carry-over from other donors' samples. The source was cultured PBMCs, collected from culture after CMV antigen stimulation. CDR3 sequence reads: CASSTKTGETQYF. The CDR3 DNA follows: TGTGCCAGCAGCACAAAAACGGGGGAGACCCAGTACTTC.